This T cell receptor beta chain was sequenced for a study of blood T cell repertoires in COVID-19 (dated by TCRdb to about 2020). A note on the overall study: Collaborator samples came from the United States, Italy and Spain and covered acute and convalescent phases of COVID-19. The prospective study material was composed of cDNA or gDNA derived from T cells, B-cell-depleted T cells, or PBMCs. The dataset comprised deeply sampled blood TCRbeta repertoires from subjects exposed to, actively infected with, or recovered from COVID-19. The repertoires were released in a freely available public database intended as a resource for research on the immune response to SARS-CoV-2. The samples were drawn from the first 160 participants of the ongoing ImmuneRACE study and from some 1,300 subjects provided by 6 global collaborators. Nearly every sample came with metadata listing a de-identified subject ID, COVID-19 status, age in years and sex. Where available, HLA class I and class II types were obtained from metadata supplied by the sample provider rather than from assay-based typing.

The immunoSEQ Assay, a bias-controlled multiplex PCR, was used to amplify TCRbeta CDR3 regions from genomic DNA. As for how the authors treated the data: Within the assay, amplification of reference gene primers was used to estimate how many nucleated cells each sample contained. Sequence reads were collapsed and filtered to measure the absolute abundance of every unique TCRbeta CDR3 rearrangement. Productive Simpson clonality was computed per sample as the square root of Simpson's diversity index over productive rearrangements. TCRdb provides this immuneACCESS table in a form limited to in-frame rearrangements. Some clones are lacking; in checked studies, under half of them reflect an unresolved V gene, and why the rest are absent is not known. That table is the source of V, J and clone size, and D and trimming were worked out from the DNA. The sample table records roughly 200,000 clones; 75% to 85% of these occur just once. The ten largest clones represent about 6.5% of the sample.

Results the study describes overall, beyond this receptor: The quantity of clinical and demographic metadata differed by source and by participant and was supplied without curation.

The germline V gene specifies LGHNA as CDR1 and YNFKEQ as CDR2. From its cysteine to its phenylalanine, the CDR3 spans 15 amino acids. The only DNA kept is the CDR3, 45 bases in frame from the first base. V trim: 0 bases; J trim: 8 bases; unmatched bases: 7. In Seattle, one collaborating source enrolled patients while the infection was active and tracked those patients longitudinally over the course of disease. Each collaborating institution followed its own protocols to collect whole blood in K2EDTA tubes. For TCRbeta analysis, collaborators shipped samples as frozen whole blood, isolated PBMCs, or DNA extracted from either of those sample types. This clone was seen a handful of times. Its antigen has not been determined. No much larger clonotype is one base removed from it; base qualities were not supplied.

This clonotype was sampled from a woman aged 40 to 55 with COVID-19, enrolled during active disease. The sequenced sample was peripheral blood. The rearrangement combines TRBV4-2 with TRBJ1-3; 7 bases in the middle match TRBD1. CDR3 sequence: CASSQERQGGHTIYF. The DNA sequence follows: TGTGCCAGCAGCCAAGAAAGACAGGGAGGACACACCATATATTTT.